What follows is one TCR beta chain and its context. Antigen unknown. TCRdb redid the calling of the reads with MiXCR, one entry per CDR3 protein. The sample includes 450,000 to 650,000 distinct CDR3 sequences, 40% seen only once; the top ten take around 48%. The record originates from a study of T cell repertoires in cytomegalovirus infection. Across the whole study: Public TCR beta signature analysis indicated the presence of both CMV infection and matching HLA type. Overall study results and limits: Cumulative frequency (of public TCR beta family members) identified carriers of CMV plus the relevant HLA.

Trimming cost V 11 bases and J 4 bases, with 21 bases left between them. The length of the CDR3 is 14 residues. Germline CDR1 reads SGHTA; CDR2 reads FQGNSA. Sequencing used cultured PBMCs, obtained from culture after CMV antigen stimulation. The clonotype originates from a human donor in good health (CMV status not recorded). Some clones in this sample may be carry-over from other donors' samples. The chain employs TRBV7-2 and TRBJ2-7; weak D call: TRBD2 (5 bases). Written as DNA, the CDR3 is TGTGCCGCTGGTCCCTCGGGAAACGTATACGAGCAGTACTTC. Its protein is CAAGPSGNVYEQYF. Full variable domain (missing parts from reference TRBV7-2 and TRBJ2-7): GAGVSQSPSNKVTEKGKDVELRCDPISGHTALYWYRQSLGQGLEFLIYFQGNSAPDKSGLPSDRFSAERTGGSVSTLTIQRTQQEDSAVYLCAAGPSGNVYEQYFGPGTRLTVT.